This T cell receptor (beta chain) derives from a study of pediatric ulcerative colitis. This CDR3 comprises 12 residues. Trimming left V 5 bases short and J 3 bases short, with 7 bases between. The V gene's germline CDR1 is MDHEN and CDR2 SYDVKM. Produced via immunoSEQ multiplex PCR; TCRdb's table is partial and in-frame only. The data show approximately 40,000 clones, 60% to 85% seen once. During colonoscopy, one to two rectal pinch biopsies were collected. The clonotype was recovered from a boy aged 10-17 years with severe ulcerative colitis. Sequenced: gut tissue. The J gene is TRBJ2-5, the V gene TRBV28; D uncertain. CDR3 coding DNA: TGTGCCAGCAGTCTTGGTAAAGAGACCCAGTACTTC. It translates to CASSLGKETQYF.